This passage covers 12 T cell receptor beta chains from one sample sequenced in a study of blood T cell repertoires in COVID-19. TCRdb keeps only in-frame clones here, not all; method: immunoSEQ multiplex PCR. The profile shows 110,000 or so clones, 85% to 90% of them singletons. Material: peripheral blood. These receptors all stem from a woman in her forties or fifties with acute or convalescent COVID-19.

The CDR3 is CASSLGQGYTF. CDR3 bases: TGTGCCAGCTCACTTGGACAAGGCTACACCTTC. The gene calls are TRBV18 and TRBJ1-2, with D maybe TRBD1 (5 bases). Trimming took off 4 bases at V and 8 bases at J, with 8 bases between the two ends. The germline CDR1 and CDR2 sequences are KGHSH and LQKENI. This CDR3 spans 11 amino acids.

This chain connects TRBV11-2 to TRBJ1-2, with D tentatively TRBD1 (5 bases). This CDR3 comprises 16 residues. Per germline, CDR1 SGHAT and CDR2 FQNNGV. Trimming took 6 bases from V and 0 from J, leaving 17 bases between them. The CDR3 protein is CASREGRGRTNYGYTF. The CDR3 coding sequence is TGTGCCAGCAGAGAGGGGAGGGGAAGAACTAACTATGGCTACACCTTC.

The chain carries TRBV27 and TRBJ2-1, with 8 bases fitting TRBD2. Germline lookup yields CDR1 MNHEY and CDR2 SMNVEV (reference sequence). CDR3 length equals 15 residues. Trimming removed 3 bases from V and 12 bases from J; junction bases left unmatched: 13. The CDR3 DNA reads TGTGCCAGCAGTTTTGGGCTCAACAGCCGGGAGGGGCAGTTCTTC. Translated, it gives CASSFGLNSREGQFF.

V and J are TRBV4-2 and TRBJ2-5, with 16 bases matching TRBD2. The junction had 6 bases not matched to a gene; V was cut back by 3 bases and J by 2 bases. Germline lookup yields CDR1 LGHNA and CDR2 YNFKEQ. CDR3 size: 18 residues. The CDR3 loop reads CASSQGLAGGRVQETQYF. The CDR3 region has the DNA TGTGCCAGCAGCCAGGGACTAGCGGGAGGGAGGGTACAAGAGACCCAGTACTTC.

V is TRBV2 and J is TRBJ2-1; D perhaps matches TRBD2 (5 bases). Trimming shortened V by 2 bases and J by 12 bases, and 8 bases separated the two germline ends. Germline CDR1 SNHLY, CDR2 FYNNEI. The CDR3 length is 11 residues. The CDR3 loop is CASSESDWQFF. The CDR3 coding sequence is TGTGCCAGCAGTGAATCGGACTGGCAGTTCTTC.

This clone is a singleton in its sample. V gene TRBV28 combines with J gene TRBJ2-7, with a weak D call TRBD2 (6 bases). V lost 6 bases to trimming and J lost 0 bases, with 15 bases between them. The germline CDR1 and CDR2 sequences are MDHEN and SYDVKM. The CDR3 length is 15 residues. CDR3 in DNA: TGTGCCAGCAGCCTCTCAGGGACTCTCTCCTACGAGCAGTACTTC. As protein: CASSLSGTLSYEQYF.

The V call is TRBV2, the J call TRBJ1-1; no definite D call. Germline CDR1 is SNHLY and CDR2 is FYNNEI. This CDR3 spans 14 amino acids. V shed 8 bases and J shed 1 base, with 14 bases lying between them. CDR3 DNA sequence: TGTGCCAGCCTGGAGGGAGAATGGAACACTGAAGCTTTCTTT. Protein sequence: CASLEGEWNTEAFF.

Only one count was recorded for this clone. CDR3 coding DNA: TGTGCCAGCAACCTAGCAAGGTTTCGGGAAAAACTGTTTTTT. Protein: CASNLARFREKLFF. The gene calls are TRBV6-5 and TRBJ1-4; unclear D gene. Trimming took off 7 bases at V and 8 bases at J, with 17 bases between the two ends. Per germline, CDR1 MNHEY and CDR2 SVGAGI. The CDR3 length is 14 residues.

V usage is TRBV28 and J usage is TRBJ2-1; 8 positions agree with TRBD1. Germline assignment: CDR1 MDHEN and CDR2 SYDVKM. The V gene end was trimmed by 6 bases and the J gene end by 12 bases; junction bases not matched to a gene: 10. The CDR3 contains 13 residues. Written as DNA, the CDR3 is TGTGCCAGCAGCTCTGGACAGGGACCCAGGCAGTTCTTC. Its translation: CASSSGQGPRQFF.

The chain employs TRBV5-4 and TRBJ1-6; TRBD1 aligns across 11 bases. J was trimmed by 8 bases and V by 5 bases; bases with no gene match: 9. The CDR3 runs to 16 residues. CDR1 and CDR2 (germline): SGHNT, YYREEE (reference sequence). CDR3 amino acids: CASREGQGVRDSPLHF. CDR3 sequence (DNA): TGTGCCAGCAGAGAGGGACAGGGGGTACGTGATTCACCCCTCCACTTT.

CDR3 protein: CASSPTEGGEAFF. The CDR3 DNA reads TGTGCCAGCAGTCCCACGGAAGGAGGAGAAGCTTTCTTT. The rearrangement joins TRBV6-5 to TRBJ1-1; no firm D call. There are 13 residues in the CDR3. The ends were cut back, 5 bases at V and 8 bases at J, with 15 bases in the middle. Germline CDR1 is MNHEY and CDR2 is SVGAGI.

The V call is TRBV15, the J call TRBJ1-6; D is perhaps TRBD1 (6 bases). This CDR3 spans 13 amino acids. V dropped 9 bases and J dropped 7 bases, with 13 bases sitting between them. The germline V gene has CDR1 LNHNV and CDR2 YYDKDF (reference sequence). CDR3 amino acids: CATRRGGNSPLHF. For the CDR3, the DNA is TGTGCCACGCGGAGGGGGGGGAATTCACCCCTCCACTTT. Using reference TRBV15 and TRBJ1-6 for the parts outside the CDR3, the full variable domain is DAMVIQNPRYQVTQFGKPVTLSCSQTLNHNVMYWYQQKSSQAPKLLFHYYDKDFNNEADTPDNFQSRRPNTSFCFLDIRSPGLGDTAMYLCATRRGGNSPLHFGNGTRLTVT.